These 14 T cell receptor beta chains came from one sample sequenced in a study of cytomegalovirus exposure and HLA in healthy donors. It was with 60 Vbeta and 13 Jbeta primers that the PCR ran. Libraries were prepared by immunoSEQ multiplex PCR; TCRdb keeps only in-frame clonotypes and omits some of them. This sample contains 35,000 to 45,000 clones. The source material was PBMCs. The receptors originated from a male donor in good health and CMV-seronegative.

The V gene is TRBV2, the J gene TRBJ2-7; possible D gene TRBD2, 6 bases. Trimming took off 7 bases at V and 0 bases at J, with 13 bases between the two ends. The CDR3 is 14 amino acids. Germline V gene data show CDR1 as SNHLY and CDR2 as FYNNEI. CDR3 bases: TGTGCCAGCACGGAGGGCTCGCTCTCCTACGAGCAGTACTTC. It encodes CASTEGSLSYEQYF.

The CDR3 here is CASSPIGAGTGELFF. CDR3 sequence (DNA): TGTGCCAGCTCACCGATTGGGGCCGGCACCGGGGAGCTGTTTTTT. V is TRBV18 and J is TRBJ2-2, with TRBD1 as a possible D gene (5 bases). V lost 3 bases and J lost 4, with 12 bases in between. CDR1 and CDR2 from the germline V gene are KGHSH and LQKENI. This CDR3 comprises 15 residues.

This chain links TRBV19 with TRBJ2-5; TRBD2 matches at 13 bases. The junction had 6 bases not matched to a gene; V was cut back by 4 bases and J by 4 bases. The CDR3 is 16 amino acids. Germline values: CDR1 LNHDA, CDR2 SQIVND (reference sequence). Here the CDR3 DNA reads TGTGCCAGTAGTACGTTTTGGACTAGCGGGAGAGAGACCCAGTACTTC. Its protein is CASSTFWTSGRETQYF.

Points on this clone: Its ends do not fully match the called genes, so a read error is possible. The chain combines TRBV6-1 with TRBJ2-2, with D perhaps matching TRBD2 (6 bases). This CDR3 is built from 15 residues. Germline V gene data show CDR1 as MNHNS and CDR2 as SASEGT. CDR3: CASSERTGEHRGAVF. For the CDR3, the DNA is TGTGCCAGCAGTGAAAGGACGGGGGAACACCGGGGAGCTGTTTTT.

V is TRBV29-1 and J is TRBJ2-1, with a tentative D call TRBD1 (5 bases). The CDR3 runs 15 residues. V shed 7 bases and J shed 0 bases, with 16 bases lying between them. Germline V gene lookup returns CDR1 SQVTM and CDR2 ANQGSEA. CDR3 nucleotide sequence: TGCAGCGCCGAACAGGTCCTGAGCTCCTACAATGAGCAGTTCTTC. It codes for CSAEQVLSSYNEQFF.

The gene calls are TRBV5-1 and TRBJ2-3, with 13 bases lining up with TRBD2. The CDR3 consists of 20 residues. J gave up 3 bases and V 0 bases, and 13 bases lay outside the gene matches. Per germline, CDR1 SGHRS and CDR2 YFSETQ. CDR3 sequence: CASSLAAVRTSGRGTDTQYF. Written as DNA, the CDR3 is TGCGCCAGCAGCTTGGCTGCGGTGCGGACTAGCGGGAGAGGGACAGATACGCAGTATTTT.

A remark on this clone: The identical CDR3 is also encoded by other nucleotide sequences in the sample. The V and J genes are TRBV18 and TRBJ1-5; 7 nucleotides match TRBD1. Trimming removed 1 base from V and 2 bases from J; junction bases left unmatched: 2. Germline V CDR1 and CDR2: KGHSH, LQKENI. The CDR3 spans 15 residues. The CDR3 nucleotides read TGTGCCAGCTCACCACTAGGACAGGGCAATCAGCCCCAGCATTTT. This gives the protein CASSPLGQGNQPQHF.

This chain uses TRBV29-1 with TRBJ1-2; 7 bases align to TRBD1. This CDR3 spans 12 amino acids. The ends lost 6 bases at V and 8 bases at J; junction bases unmatched: 9. Germline values: CDR1 SQVTM, CDR2 ANQGSEA. The CDR3 spells CSVRQGLVGYTF. The CDR3 nucleotides are TGCAGCGTGAGACAGGGACTGGTGGGCTACACCTTC.

The rearrangement links TRBV27 to TRBJ2-3; a weak D match, TRBD1 (5 bases). The V end was cut by 3 bases, the J end by 3 bases, with 16 bases between. CDR3 size: 16 residues. Germline V lookup: CDR1 MNHEY, CDR2 SMNVEV (reference sequence). In nucleotides, the CDR3 is TGTGCCAGCAGTTTTGATCGGCAGGGTGGTACAGATACGCAGTATTTT. Amino acid sequence: CASSFDRQGGTDTQYF.

This chain connects TRBV2 to TRBJ1-4; the match to TRBD1 covers 10 bases. Germline V gene lookup returns CDR1 SNHLY and CDR2 FYNNEI. After removal of 9 bases from V and 8 bases from J, the junction contained 12 bases not matched to a gene. The CDR3 sequence is 15 residues long. CDR3 loop: CASNVLGQGEEKLFF. CDR3 bases: TGTGCCAGTAACGTCCTCGGACAGGGGGAGGAAAAACTGTTTTTT.

The chain couples TRBV28 to TRBJ2-7, with a possible D match to TRBD2 (5 bases). In germline, CDR1 is MDHEN, CDR2 SYDVKM. CDR3 length equals 14 residues. V lost 2 bases and J 2 bases, leaving 10 bases between the germline ends. The CDR3 spells CASSLRRDPYEQYF. The CDR3 DNA reads as TGTGCCAGCAGTTTACGACGGGATCCCTACGAGCAGTACTTC. The variable domain in full, with the rest retrieved from reference TRBV28 and TRBJ2-7, is DVKVTQSSRYLVKRTGEKVFLECVQDMDHENMFWYRQDPGLGLRLIYFSYDVKMKEKGDIPEGYSVSREKKERFSLILESASTNQTSMYLCASSLRRDPYEQYFGPGTRLTVT.

As DNA, the CDR3 is TGTGCCAGTGGCTCGCCAGCGGGAGCCTACAATGAGCAGTTCTTC. It translates to CASGSPAGAYNEQFF. The V and J genes are TRBV19 and TRBJ2-1, with 8 bases lining up with TRBD2. The junction had 8 bases not matched to a gene; V was cut back by 8 bases and J by 2 bases. The CDR3 spans 15 residues. CDR1 is LNHDA and CDR2 is SQIVND in the germline V gene (reference sequence).

The chain carries TRBV7-3 and TRBJ2-1, with 7 bases identical to TRBD2. This CDR3 spans 15 amino acids. J lost 6 bases, V lost 2 bases, and 7 bases had no gene match. CDR1 and CDR2 (germline): SGHTA, FQGTGA. The CDR3 nucleotides are TGTGCCAGCAGCTTAGGGCTAGCGGCCTCCAATGAGCAGTTCTTC. Translating it yields CASSLGLAASNEQFF.

This chain links TRBV11-2 with TRBJ1-1; D is ambiguous. The CDR3 is made up of 13 amino acids. Germline V gives CDR1 SGHAT, CDR2 FQNNGV. Trimming pared 5 bases from V and 0 bases from J, leaving 7 bases between. This CDR3 is CASSRQVNTEAFF. CDR3 in DNA: TGTGCCAGCAGCCGCCAGGTGAACACTGAAGCTTTCTTT.